These 18 T cell receptor beta chains share one sample of origin, sequenced in a study of T-cell reconstitution after alpha-beta-depleted transplantation in children. Unique molecular identifiers featured in how the TCRbeta library was prepared. MiXCR, run by TCRdb on the PCR reads, gives a single entry per CDR3 protein. Seen here are approximately 520,000 distinct CDR3 sequences, over 10% observed once, and the top ten hold about 14%. This sample comprised PBMCs, mostly from graft donor cells, obtained 180 days after TCRalphabeta/CD19-depleted stem cell transplant. The receptors stem from a female patient aged 2 to 10 who had a stem cell transplant for aplastic anemia, so the T cells may come from the graft donor.

The CDR3 nucleotides read TGTGCCACCAGCAGGGGACAGACCTACAATGAGCAGTTCTTC. Amino acid sequence: CATSRGQTYNEQFF. This chain uses TRBV15 with TRBJ2-1, with 7 bases aligning to TRBD1. In germline, CDR1 is LNHNV, CDR2 YYDKDF (reference sequence). The CDR3 is 14 amino acids. With V trimmed by 3 bases and J by 2 bases, 1 base remained unmatched.

This chain uses TRBV7-9 with TRBJ2-1, with 7 bases matching TRBD1. V lost 5 bases, J lost 2 bases, and 9 bases stayed unmatched. CDR3 length equals 16 residues. Germline loops: CDR1 SEHNR, CDR2 FQNEAQ (reference sequence). For the CDR3, the DNA is TGTGCCAGCAGCCAGGGACAGCTAAGGCCCTACAATGAGCAGTTCTTC. Its protein product is CASSQGQLRPYNEQFF. The whole variable domain, remainder taken from reference TRBV7-9 and TRBJ2-1, is DTGVSQNPRHKITKRGQNVTFRCDPISEHNRLYWYRQTLGQGPEFLTYFQNEAQLEKSRLLSDRFSAERPKGSFSTLEIQRTEQGDSAMYLCASSQGQLRPYNEQFFGPGTRLTVL.

This chain uses TRBV6-1 with TRBJ2-7; TRBD2 is a possible D gene (6 bases). Germline CDR1 is MNHNS and CDR2 is SASEGT. There are 17 residues in the CDR3. Trimming removed 6 bases from V and 0 bases from J, with 21 bases in between. CDR3 sequence: CASSPRGLTVSSYEQYF. In DNA, the CDR3 is TGTGCCAGCAGCCCCCGGGGACTTACCGTCAGCTCCTACGAGCAGTACTTC.

This clonotype appeared a few times. The gene calls are TRBV7-2 and TRBJ2-7, with D unresolved. This CDR3 spans 13 amino acids. The germline gives CDR1 SGHTA, CDR2 FQGNSA. Trimming left V 1 base short and J 6 bases short, with 10 bases between. CDR3 sequence (DNA): TGTGCCAGCAGCTTAGTTCGACTCTCCGAGCAGTACTTC. This codes for CASSLVRLSEQYF.

The V call is TRBV19, the J call TRBJ2-1; the D is unclear. Germline values: CDR1 LNHDA, CDR2 SQIVND (reference sequence). The CDR3 has 15 amino acids. V lost 3 bases and J lost 2, with 11 bases in between. The CDR3 here is CASSIKSVPYNEQFF. As DNA, the CDR3 is TGTGCCAGTAGTATTAAATCCGTCCCCTACAATGAGCAGTTCTTC.

In its sample, this clonotype was seen many times. This chain links TRBV5-6 with TRBJ2-5; TRBD1 agrees at 9 bases. CDR3 size: 16 residues. Germline loops: CDR1 SGHDT, CDR2 YYEEEE. The V segment lost 1 base and the J segment 2 bases; nucleotides outside the gene matches: 6. As DNA, the CDR3 is TGTGCCAGCAGCTTGCTGAGGGACAGGGCGCAAGAGACCCAGTACTTC. This translates into CASSLLRDRAQETQYF.

This clonotype turned up a few times. The J gene is TRBJ1-1, the V gene TRBV11-3, with TRBD1 matching over 7 bases. Germline loops: CDR1 SGHNT, CDR2 YENEEA. This CDR3 is 11 amino acids long. V dropped 8 bases and J dropped 6; count of bases not matched to a gene: 3. DNA for the CDR3: TGTGCCAGCGCTCAGGGGGCTGAAGCTTTCTTT. This sequence encodes CASAQGAEAFF.

This clonotype has ten or more counts. The chain links TRBV15 to TRBJ1-1; D is uncertain. CDR1 LNHNV and CDR2 YYDKDF come from the germline V gene (reference sequence). CDR3 length equals 14 residues. V shed 1 base and J shed 2 bases, with 8 bases lying between them. CDR3 in DNA: TGTGCCACCAGCAGAGTACGGGTAAACACTGAAGCTTTCTTT. It is translated as CATSRVRVNTEAFF.

On this clonotype: A junction end diverges from the germline sequence, so it may reflect a read error. This chain links TRBV27 with TRBJ2-3; unclear D gene. In germline, CDR1 is MNHEY, CDR2 SMNVEV (reference sequence). This CDR3 comprises 10 residues. For the CDR3, the DNA is TGTGCCAGCGGTTTAAATACGCAGTATTTT. It yields the protein CASGLNTQYF.

In its sample, this clonotype was seen a few times. V usage is TRBV29-1 and J usage is TRBJ2-7; 8 nucleotides align to TRBD2. The CDR3 extends over 11 amino acids. V gave up 7 bases and J gave up 3 bases; unmatched junction bases: 2. CDR1 is SQVTM and CDR2 is ANQGSEA in the germline V gene. CDR3 loop: CSALAGYEQYV. The CDR3 DNA reads TGCAGCGCGCTAGCGGGCTACGAGCAGTACGTC.

This clonotype was seen a few times. The rearrangement uses TRBV5-1 and TRBJ1-5; a weak D match, TRBD1 (5 bases). This CDR3 is built from 16 residues. Germline V lookup: CDR1 SGHRS, CDR2 YFSETQ. V was clipped by 0 bases and J by 5 bases, with 15 bases between them. The CDR3 nucleotides read TGCGCCAGCAGCTTGGGTAGCGGGGGTCCGCATCAGCCCCAGCATTTT. Its protein product is CASSLGSGGPHQPQHF. Together with reference TRBV5-1 and TRBJ1-5, the CDR3 gives the full variable domain: KAGVTQTPRYLIKTRGQQVTLSCSPISGHRSVSWYQQTPGQGLQFLFEYFSETQRNKGNFPGRFSGRQFSNSRSEMNVSTLELGDSALYLCASSLGSGGPHQPQHFGDGTRLSIL.

This clonotype occurred many times. The rearrangement joins TRBV5-1 to TRBJ2-2, with D hard to call. V was trimmed by 4 bases and J by 0 bases, leaving 10 bases between them. The CDR3 is made up of 15 amino acids. The germline V gene encodes CDR1 SGHRS and CDR2 YFSETQ. The CDR3 loop is CASSDGRTNTGELFF. The CDR3 DNA reads as TGCGCCAGCAGCGATGGTCGGACGAACACCGGGGAGCTGTTTTTT.

The chain carries TRBV20-1 and TRBJ2-5, with 9 positions matching TRBD2. The CDR3 runs 16 residues. The trim removed 6 bases at V and 2 bases at J, leaving 13 bases unmatched. Germline V lookup: CDR1 DFQATT, CDR2 SNEGSKA (reference sequence). CDR3 sequence: CSASVLAGGPQETQYF. CDR3 DNA: TGCAGTGCCAGCGTATTGGCGGGAGGGCCTCAAGAGACCCAGTACTTC.

This clonotype was detected ten times or more. An end of the junction differs from the germline gene, which may be a read error. This sequence joins TRBV12-3 or TRBV12-4 and TRBJ2-3, with D possibly matching TRBD2 (6 bases). CDR3 length: 15 amino acids. CDR3 bases: TGCGCCAGCAGCTTGACCGGGGGAGGCGGAGATACGCAGTATTTT. The encoded protein is CASSLTGGGGDTQYF.

The chain recombines TRBV3-1 with TRBJ2-2; 7 bases fit TRBD2. V shed 0 bases and J 6 bases; nucleotides not matched to a gene: 19. The CDR3 consists of 20 residues. The germline V gene has CDR1 LGHDT and CDR2 YNNKEL (reference sequence). DNA of the CDR3: TGTGCCAGCAGCCAAGAGGTGGGAAAATTCGGACTAGTCCTTGCCGGGGAGCTGTTTTTT. Translating it yields CASSQEVGKFGLVLAGELFF.

This chain connects TRBV7-2 to TRBJ1-5; a weak D match, TRBD1 (6 bases). The CDR3 totals 17 residues. Between the trimmed V and J ends, which lost 3 bases and 5 bases, there was a span of 20 bases. The germline CDR1 and CDR2 sequences are SGHTA and FQGNSA. The CDR3 reads CASSFFSGGGCYQPQHF. CDR3 nucleotide sequence: TGTGCCAGCAGCTTTTTTAGCGGAGGGGGATGCTATCAGCCCCAGCATTTT.

This sequence joins TRBV27 and TRBJ2-3, with no clear D. The CDR3 consists of 14 residues. CDR1 is MNHEY, CDR2 SMNVEV, per germline (reference sequence). V was shortened by 6 bases and J by 0 bases, with 10 bases between the two germline ends. CDR3 protein: CASSPYPSTDTQYF. For the CDR3, the DNA is TGTGCCAGCAGCCCTTACCCGAGCACAGATACGCAGTATTTT.

This clonotype has ten or more counts. CDR3 amino acids: CSVVWGGSNQPQHF. Here the CDR3 DNA reads TGCAGCGTTGTCTGGGGAGGGAGCAATCAGCCCCAGCATTTT. This chain links TRBV29-1 with TRBJ1-5; D is ambiguous. Trimming shortened V by 4 bases and J by 1 base, and 11 bases separated the two germline ends. Germline V gives CDR1 SQVTM, CDR2 ANQGSEA. The CDR3 has 14 amino acids.